These 9 T cell receptor beta chains were all obtained from the same sample, sequenced in a study of post-analysis software for immune sequencing data. The TCR beta cDNA libraries contained unique molecular identifiers. TCRdb re-derived calls from the PCR reads in MiXCR, one entry per CDR3 protein. The sample shows about 680,000 distinct CDR3 sequences, around 60% of them seen only once. Study-wide points: About five TRBV segments appeared more often in patients than in controls, and TRBV5-6, TRBV5-1 and TRBV20-1 were among these.

The antigens for these receptors are not known. The specimen sequenced was blood. These TCRs come from a girl aged 2-10 years with multiple sclerosis.

About this clonotype: The junction departs from the called germline gene at one end, perhaps through a read error. The chain uses TRBV27 and TRBJ1-4, with a weak D call TRBD1 (5 bases). Germline V gene lookup returns CDR1 MNHEY and CDR2 SMNVEV (reference sequence). CDR3 length: 13 amino acids. This CDR3 reads CASSLSSGEKRFF. The CDR3 DNA is TGTGCCAGCAGTTTGTCGTCGGGGGAAAAACGGTTTTTT.

This chain joins TRBV12-3 or TRBV12-4 and TRBJ1-1, with TRBD1 matching over 9 bases. This CDR3 region has 18 residues. V lost 4 bases and J lost 0; bases outside the gene matches: 12. The CDR3 sequence is CASSYQGTGRSVNTEAFF. CDR3 nucleotide sequence: TGTGCCAGCAGTTATCAGGGGACAGGGAGGTCTGTGAACACTGAAGCTTTCTTT.

This clonotype was seen a handful of times. CDR3 nucleotide sequence: TGCAGTGCTAGAGGTTTCCCCAATCGGCAAGAGACCCAGTACTTC. It codes for CSARGFPNRQETQYF. This chain uses TRBV20-1 with TRBJ2-5; D remains unclear. CDR1 and CDR2 from the germline V gene are DFQATT and SNEGSKA (reference sequence). The CDR3 totals 15 residues. V was clipped by 1 base and J by 2 bases, with 14 bases between them.

V and J are TRBV6-5 and TRBJ2-3, with a possible D match to TRBD1 (6 bases). Germline CDR1 and CDR2: MNHEY and SVGAGI. The germline V and J ends were trimmed by 4 bases and 2 bases, with 10 bases remaining between them. CDR3 length: 14 amino acids. In DNA, the CDR3 is TGTGCCAGCAGTTCAGGGGTGTCCACAGATACGCAGTATTTT. Translation: CASSSGVSTDTQYF.

The rearrangement joins TRBV6-2 or TRBV6-3 to TRBJ1-5; a weak D match, TRBD1 (6 bases). Trimming stripped 4 bases from V and 0 bases from J, with 16 bases between. CDR3 size: 17 residues. Germline V CDR1 and CDR2: MNHEY, SVGEGT. The CDR3 here is CASSSVRDNYSNQPQHF. The CDR3 DNA reads TGTGCCAGCAGTTCTGTCCGGGACAACTATAGCAATCAGCCCCAGCATTTT.

The chain is built from TRBV10-3 and TRBJ2-3; D is unresolved. The V gene's germline CDR1 is ENHRY and CDR2 SYGVKD. The CDR3 has 13 amino acids. V lost 10 bases and J lost 0, with 11 bases in between. The CDR3 DNA follows: TGTGCCAACTCCCTGAAAAGCACAGATACGCAGTATTTT. Its protein product is CANSLKSTDTQYF.

The CDR3, as DNA: TGTGCCATCAGTGTTGGGACAGCTACCTACGAGCAGTACTTC. Translation gives CAISVGTATYEQYF. The chain employs TRBV10-3 and TRBJ2-7, with 7 bases aligning to TRBD1. The ends lost 4 bases at V and 2 bases at J; junction bases unmatched: 5. Looked up from germline, CDR1 is ENHRY and CDR2 is SYGVKD. The CDR3 has 14 amino acids.

This chain connects TRBV24-1 to TRBJ2-5; 7 positions match TRBD1. The CDR3 is made up of 15 amino acids. Germline V gene lookup returns CDR1 KGHDR and CDR2 SFDVKD. The V segment lost 4 bases and the J segment 5 bases; nucleotides outside the gene matches: 9. CDR3 DNA: TGTGCCACCAGTGACATGACAGGGATTACGGAGACCCAGTACTTC. Protein product: CATSDMTGITETQYF.

The chain joins TRBV5-1 to TRBJ2-5; possible D gene TRBD2, 7 bases. The CDR3 sequence is 16 residues long. V gave up 0 bases and J gave up 3 bases, with 15 bases separating them. Germline V CDR1 and CDR2: SGHRS, YFSETQ. The CDR3 region is CASSLVGGRAEETQYF. DNA of the CDR3: TGCGCCAGCAGCTTGGTGGGGGGGCGAGCTGAAGAGACCCAGTACTTC.